These 26 T cell receptor beta chains were all obtained from the same sample, sequenced in a study of human T cells and chemical hapten exposure. Time point given: patch test 1, 2 weeks after DPC sensitization. Regarding treatment: therapeutic diphenylcyclopropenone sensitization with weekly scalp DPC. TCRdb itself ran the RACE reads through MiXCR, one entry per CDR3 protein. The profile shows around 110,000 distinct CDR3 sequences, about 12% of them singletons. Sample: whole blood, taken in connection with sensitization to the hapten diphenylcyclopropenone (DPC). The receptors come from a woman aged 50 to 60 with alopecia areata. Some clones in this sample may be carry-over from other donors' samples.

This clonotype has just a few counts. The rearrangement joins TRBV5-6 to TRBJ2-1; D is unresolved. Trimming left V 3 bases short and J 5 bases short, with 6 bases between. Germline values: CDR1 SGHDT, CDR2 YYEEEE. This CDR3 has 12 amino acids. The CDR3 DNA reads as TGTGCCAGCAGCTCCTTAAACAATGAGCAGTTCTTC. Its translation: CASSSLNNEQFF.

The table lists this clonotype with a few counts. The J gene is TRBJ2-7, the V gene TRBV19; 9 bases are shared with TRBD1. This CDR3 contains 16 residues. V dropped 4 bases and J dropped 0; count of bases not matched to a gene: 7. Per the germline V gene, CDR1 is LNHDA and CDR2 is SQIVND (reference sequence). The CDR3 nucleotides read TGTGCCAGTAGTACCCTGGGACAGGGAACCTCCTACGAGCAGTACTTC. The encoded protein is CASSTLGQGTSYEQYF.

In regard to this clonotype: Mismatch with germline at one junction end may stem from a read error. V gene TRBV29-1 combines with J gene TRBJ1-4; the D is unclear. CDR3 size: 13 residues. The germline V gene has CDR1 SQVTM and CDR2 ANQGSEA. The chain's CDR3 is CSVEGSFNEKLIF. The CDR3 nucleotides read TGCAGCGTTGAAGGCAGCTTCAATGAAAAACTGATTTTT.

This clonotype was detected only a few times. The chain employs TRBV12-3 or TRBV12-4 and TRBJ1-1; TRBD1 might be the D (5 bases). The CDR3 spans 16 residues. V was trimmed by 6 bases and J by 1 base, leaving 18 bases between them. The CDR3 region is CASRDLGTGWNTEAFF. The CDR3, as DNA: TGTGCCAGCAGAGACCTGGGAACAGGCTGGAACACTGAAGCTTTCTTT.

This clonotype was observed at least ten times. The chain recombines TRBV7-9 with TRBJ2-3; 8 bases map to TRBD2. The germline gives CDR1 SEHNR, CDR2 FQNEAQ (reference sequence). Trimming took 5 bases from V and 4 from J; bases not matched to a gene: 8. The CDR3 has 15 residues. CDR3 sequence (DNA): TGTGCCAGCAGCGCCGGGACTAGTCAGGCAGATACGCAGTATTTT. Its translation: CASSAGTSQADTQYF.

V gene TRBV6-2 or TRBV6-3 combines with J gene TRBJ2-1, with 10 bases fitting TRBD2. The V segment lost 6 bases and the J segment 11 bases; nucleotides outside the gene matches: 13. The CDR3 has 15 amino acids. Germline CDR1 and CDR2: MNHEY and SVGEGT. CDR3 bases: TGTGCCAGCAGACCGTCAGCGGGGGGGAGACTCCAGCAGTTCTTC. Amino acid sequence: CASRPSAGGRLQQFF.

The chain's CDR3 is CASRTGLGALHF. The CDR3 DNA is TGTGCCAGCAGGACGGGGCTGGGGGCCCTCCACTTT. V gene TRBV6-5 combines with J gene TRBJ1-6, with D possibly TRBD1 on 5 matching bases. V was clipped by 6 bases and J by 14 bases, with 14 bases between them. Germline CDR1 MNHEY, CDR2 SVGAGI. There are 12 residues in the CDR3.

The genes are TRBV28 and TRBJ1-2, with 7 bases matching TRBD1. With V trimmed by 5 bases and J by 2 bases, 8 bases remained unmatched. This CDR3 is 15 amino acids long. Germline CDR1 and CDR2: MDHEN and SYDVKM. The CDR3 DNA reads TGTGCCAGCAGTATGACAGGGAGGGGAAACTATGGCTACACCTTC. It translates to CASSMTGRGNYGYTF.

The J gene is TRBJ1-4, the V gene TRBV6-1, with 10 bases that match TRBD1. Germline V gene sequence: CDR1 MNHNS, CDR2 SASEGT. Trimming at V came to 4 bases and at J to 8 bases, leaving 10 bases not matched to a gene. This CDR3 comprises 16 residues. The CDR3 here is CASSGVGLTGGEKLFF. CDR3 nucleotide sequence: TGTGCCAGCAGTGGAGTGGGGCTGACAGGGGGCGAAAAACTGTTTTTT.

Worth noting for this clonotype: Just one base apart from a much larger clone, this may be a read error. The chain combines TRBV6-2 or TRBV6-3 with TRBJ1-5; D possibly corresponds to TRBD1 (5 bases). This CDR3 is 17 amino acids long. V lost 4 bases to trimming and J lost 3 bases, with 19 bases between them. The germline V gene encodes CDR1 MNHEY and CDR2 SVGEGT. The CDR3 loop is CASSLAHGGMDNQPQHF. The CDR3, as DNA: TGTGCCAGCAGTTTGGCACACGGGGGGATGGACAATCAGCCCCAGCATTTT.

This clonotype was seen at least ten times. The chain employs TRBV6-5 and TRBJ1-3, with D unresolved. In germline, CDR1 is MNHEY, CDR2 SVGAGI. The CDR3 sequence is 15 residues long. Trimming left V 0 bases short and J 3 bases short, with 9 bases between. CDR3 nucleotides: TGTGCCAGCAGTTACTCGAAGGATAATGGAAACACCATATATTTT. Protein product: CASSYSKDNGNTIYF.

This chain links TRBV20-1 with TRBJ1-5; D perhaps matches TRBD1 (6 bases). The germline V gene has CDR1 DFQATT and CDR2 SNEGSKA (reference sequence). The ends were cut back, 5 bases at V and 3 bases at J, with 11 bases in the middle. The CDR3 extends over 13 amino acids. CDR3 nucleotides: TGCAGTGCTGACGGACAGAACAATCAGCCCCAGCATTTT. Protein sequence: CSADGQNNQPQHF.

This clonotype has only a few counts. V and J are TRBV18 and TRBJ1-6; D gene unclear. The V gene's germline CDR1 is KGHSH and CDR2 LQKENI. The CDR3 covers 15 residues. The ends were cut back, 3 bases at V and 0 bases at J, with 6 bases in the middle. CDR3 residues: CASSPRSSYNSPLHF. In nucleotides, the CDR3 is TGTGCCAGCTCACCCAGGAGCTCCTATAATTCACCCCTCCACTTT.

This clonotype was counted only a few times. This sequence joins TRBV29-1 and TRBJ2-7; the D is unclear. There are 11 residues in the CDR3. The germline gives CDR1 SQVTM, CDR2 ANQGSEA. This CDR3 reads CSGQSSYEQYF. CDR3 nucleotide sequence: TGCAGTGGTCAGAGCTCCTACGAGCAGTACTTC.

The V gene is TRBV29-1, the J gene TRBJ2-7, with TRBD1 matching over 7 bases. The CDR3 is 13 residues long. The V segment lost 7 bases and the J segment 3 bases; nucleotides outside the gene matches: 9. Germline loops: CDR1 SQVTM, CDR2 ANQGSEA. The CDR3 protein is CSARLDRDYEQYF. CDR3 DNA sequence: TGCAGCGCTCGTCTTGACAGGGACTACGAGCAGTACTTC.

The J gene is TRBJ2-1, the V gene TRBV11-2; D is unresolved. This CDR3 has 12 amino acids. Per the germline V gene, CDR1 is SGHAT and CDR2 is FQNNGV. Trimming removed 4 bases from V and 10 bases from J, with 11 bases in between. CDR3 protein: CASSSAVDEQFF. In DNA, the CDR3 is TGTGCCAGCAGCTCGGCCGTAGACGAGCAGTTCTTC.

There are many counts of this clonotype. This sequence joins TRBV6-1 and TRBJ2-3; D is unclear. CDR1 and CDR2 from the germline V gene are MNHNS and SASEGT. This CDR3 region has 12 residues. Trimming stripped 1 base from V and 4 bases from J, with 3 bases between. The CDR3 spells CASSEDADTQYF. Here the CDR3 DNA reads TGTGCCAGCAGTGAAGATGCAGATACGCAGTATTTT.

The chain couples TRBV5-4 to TRBJ1-4; 9 nucleotides match TRBD1. Germline V gene data show CDR1 as SGHNT and CDR2 as YYREEE (reference sequence). The trim removed 0 bases at V and 7 bases at J, leaving 4 bases unmatched. The CDR3 loop spans 15 amino acids. The CDR3 protein is CASSLGDRVGEKLFF. DNA of the CDR3: TGTGCCAGCAGCTTGGGGGACAGGGTGGGTGAAAAACTGTTTTTT.

This clonotype appeared a few times. The chain has TRBV6-2 or TRBV6-3 and TRBJ1-1; maybe TRBD1 (6 bases). The V and J ends lost 2 bases and 6 bases respectively, with 16 bases between them. Germline V gene data show CDR1 as MNHEY and CDR2 as SVGEGT. CDR3 length: 15 residues. As DNA, the CDR3 is TGTGCCAGCAGTTACATAGGGGGGGGTTTGCCTGAAGCTTTCTTT. It translates to CASSYIGGGLPEAFF.

The chain joins TRBV28 to TRBJ2-2; D remains ambiguous. V was cut by 6 bases and J by 13 bases, with 15 bases left in between. The CDR3 is 12 residues long. Germline V gene sequence: CDR1 MDHEN, CDR2 SYDVKM. This CDR3 reads CASSLTRLLLFF. The DNA for the CDR3 is TGTGCCAGCAGCCTAACTCGCCTTTTGCTGTTTTTT.

This clonotype has a count of ten or more. The chain employs TRBV12-2 and TRBJ2-5; the table calls TRBD2, which could not be checked here. TRBV12-2 is recorded as a pseudogene. The CDR3 is made up of 21 amino acids. CDR3 sequence reads: CASRPTGSAGLAGIFQETQYF. As DNA, the CDR3 is TGTGCAAGTCGCCCCACCGGTTCAGCGGGACTAGCGGGGATATTCCAAGAGACCCAGTACTTC.

This clonotype has a count of ten or more. The chain carries TRBV28 and TRBJ2-3; D is perhaps TRBD1 (6 bases). Between the trimmed V and J ends, which lost 3 bases and 5 bases, there was a span of 27 bases. The length of the CDR3 is 19 residues. The germline gives CDR1 MDHEN, CDR2 SYDVKM. CDR3 amino acids: CASSFLGRGSPKIGDTQYF. CDR3 DNA: TGTGCCAGCAGTTTCCTCGGCAGGGGTAGCCCTAAAATTGGAGATACGCAGTATTTT.

This clonotype occurred a few times. The chain is built from TRBV12-3 or TRBV12-4 and TRBJ2-1; possible D gene TRBD2, 5 bases. The CDR3 consists of 15 residues. V gave up 6 bases and J gave up 7 bases, with 19 bases separating them. The CDR3 DNA follows: TGTGCCAGCAGCCCCGGTAGGCGGGCCTTTAATGAGCAGTTCTTC. It encodes CASSPGRRAFNEQFF.

This clonotype has ten or more counts. The chain uses TRBV11-3 and TRBJ2-2, with TRBD2 as a possible D gene (6 bases). V dropped 6 bases and J dropped 0 bases, with 11 bases sitting between them. Germline V lookup: CDR1 SGHNT, CDR2 YENEEA. This CDR3 contains 15 residues. CDR3 nucleotides: TGTGCCAGCAGTTCGCGGGGAACGAACACCGGGGAGCTGTTTTTT. It specifies CASSSRGTNTGELFF.

This clonotype was recorded many times. The V gene is TRBV24-1, the J gene TRBJ1-2; 10 positions match TRBD1. CDR1 and CDR2 from the germline V gene are KGHDR and SFDVKD. This CDR3 comprises 16 residues. Trimming removed 5 bases from V and 6 bases from J; junction bases left unmatched: 11. The CDR3 protein is CATSGSPGTGADGYTF. The CDR3 DNA reads as TGTGCCACCAGTGGCAGTCCCGGGACAGGGGCCGATGGCTACACCTTC.

This clonotype occurred many times. The V call is TRBV28, the J call TRBJ2-7, with D unresolved. There are 13 residues in the CDR3. Per germline, CDR1 MDHEN and CDR2 SYDVKM. V was shortened by 2 bases and J by 3 bases, with 8 bases between the two germline ends. The CDR3 DNA is TGTGCCAGCAGTTTAAATGGGTACTACGAGCAGTACTTC. It codes for CASSLNGYYEQYF.